Listed below are T cell receptor beta chains from one sample, sequenced in a study of blood T cell repertoires in COVID-19. Produced via immunoSEQ multiplex PCR; TCRdb's table is partial and in-frame only. The sample yields some 50,000 clones, around 86% seen once. Sequencing was performed on peripheral blood. The receptors were gathered from a woman older than 75 with COVID-19, enrolled during active disease. Each CDR3 is given with its conserved first and last residue. A D gene is named only where the DNA matches it firmly. Expanded clones are given a class, and other clones once, few, many or no size at all.

clone_size | j_call | v_call | d_call | cdr3_aa | cdr3_nt
few | TRBJ2-2 | TRBV9 | NA | CASSVDGANTGELFF | TGTGCCAGCAGCGTAGACGGGGCGAACACCGGGGAGCTGTTTTTT
NA | TRBJ2-7 | TRBV6-5 | NA | CASSYSGTVYEQYF | TGTGCCAGCAGTTACTCCGGTACCGTGTACGAGCAGTACTTC
NA | TRBJ2-6 | TRBV15 | TRBD1 | CATSTDRGSLAGANVLTF | TGTGCCACCAGCACGGACAGGGGGAGTCTGGCTGGGGCCAACGTCCTGACTTTC
NA | TRBJ2-5 | TRBV9 | NA | CASSVSEQETQYF | TGTGCCAGCAGCGTTTCAGAACAAGAGACCCAGTACTTC
once | TRBJ2-1 | TRBV18 | TRBD1 | CASSQGTGGRDEQFF | TGTGCCAGCTCCCAAGGGACAGGGGGAAGGGATGAGCAGTTCTTC
NA | TRBJ2-7 | TRBV2 | TRBD1 | CASSEPGQGVYEQYF | TGTGCCAGCAGCGAACCGGGACAGGGAGTCTACGAGCAGTACTTC
NA | TRBJ2-3 | TRBV7-9 | TRBD2 | CASSAGGAIFPDTQYF | TGTGCCAGCAGCGCGGGGGGGGCAATATTTCCAGATACGCAGTATTTT
NA | TRBJ1-3 | TRBV5-1 | TRBD1 | CASSRGGDRSSFGNTIYF | TGCGCCAGCAGCAGAGGGGGGGACAGGTCTTCTTTCGGAAACACCATATATTTT
NA | TRBJ1-5 | TRBV29-1 | NA | CSVIPSGQPQHF | TGCAGCGTTATTCCAAGCGGGCAGCCCCAGCATTTT
NA | TRBJ2-7 | TRBV6-5 | NA | CASRQRESYEQYF | TGTGCCAGCAGACAACGGGAATCCTACGAGCAGTACTTC
NA | TRBJ2-7 | TRBV5-6 | TRBD1 | CASSPPGQASYEQYF | TGTGCCAGCAGCCCCCCCGGACAGGCGTCCTACGAGCAGTACTTC
NA | TRBJ1-6 | TRBV19 | NA | CASPVEGPYNSPLHF | TGTGCCAGTCCTGTGGAGGGCCCCTATAATTCACCCCTCCACTTT
NA | TRBJ1-6 | TRBV18 | NA | CASSPWTPGSNNSPLHF | TGTGCCAGCTCCCCTTGGACACCAGGGTCTAATAATTCACCCCTCCACTTT